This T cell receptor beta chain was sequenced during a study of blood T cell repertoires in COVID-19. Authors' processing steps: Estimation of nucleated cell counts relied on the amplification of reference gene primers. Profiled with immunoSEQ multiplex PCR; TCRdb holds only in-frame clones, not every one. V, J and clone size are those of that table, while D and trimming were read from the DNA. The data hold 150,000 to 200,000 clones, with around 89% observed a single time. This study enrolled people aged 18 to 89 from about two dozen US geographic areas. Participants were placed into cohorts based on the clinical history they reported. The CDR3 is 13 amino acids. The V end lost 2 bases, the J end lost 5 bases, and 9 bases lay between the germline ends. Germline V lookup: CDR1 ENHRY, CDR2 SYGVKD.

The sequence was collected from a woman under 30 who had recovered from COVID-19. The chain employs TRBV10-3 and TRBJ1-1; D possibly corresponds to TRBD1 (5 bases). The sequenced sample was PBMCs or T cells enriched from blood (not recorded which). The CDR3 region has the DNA TGTGCCATCAGTGAGGGGGGGGGAACTGAAGCTTTCTTT. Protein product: CAISEGGGTEAFF.